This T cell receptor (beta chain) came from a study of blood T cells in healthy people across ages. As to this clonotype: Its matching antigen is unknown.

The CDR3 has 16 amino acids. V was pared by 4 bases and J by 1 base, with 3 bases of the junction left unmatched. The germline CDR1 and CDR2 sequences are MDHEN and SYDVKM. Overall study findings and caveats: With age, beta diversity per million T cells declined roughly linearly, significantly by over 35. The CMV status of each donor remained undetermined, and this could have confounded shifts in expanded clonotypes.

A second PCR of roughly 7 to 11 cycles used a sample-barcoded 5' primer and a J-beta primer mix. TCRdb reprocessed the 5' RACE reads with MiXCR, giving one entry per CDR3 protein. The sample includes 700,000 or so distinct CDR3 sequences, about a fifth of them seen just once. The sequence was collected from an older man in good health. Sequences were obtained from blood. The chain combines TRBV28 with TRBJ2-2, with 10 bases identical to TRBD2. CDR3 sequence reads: CASSSWTSGNTGELFF. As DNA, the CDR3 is TGTGCCAGCAGTTCCTGGACTAGCGGGAACACCGGGGAGCTGTTTTTT.